What follows are 12 T cell receptor beta chains derived from one specimen sequenced in a study of breast tumors, draining lymph nodes, adjacent tissues. TCRdb re-analysed the multiplex PCR reads in MiXCR, keeping a single row per CDR3 protein. Of under 250,000 distinct CDR3 sequences listed, 32% are singletons. Breast cancer patients provided tissue from their axillary draining lymph nodes. Sequencing was done on a sample of axillary lymph node tissue. These receptors all come from a female donor with breast cancer. Some clones in this sample may be carry-over from other donors' samples.

This clonotype was counted many times. The V and J genes are TRBV6-5 and TRBJ1-2; D gene ambiguous. V dropped 5 bases and J dropped 8 bases, with 12 bases sitting between them. Germline assignment: CDR1 MNHEY and CDR2 SVGAGI. The CDR3 totals 12 residues. CDR3 residues: CASSPGNRGYTF. The CDR3 DNA follows: TGTGCCAGCAGTCCGGGCAACCGAGGCTACACCTTC.

This clonotype was found many times. V is TRBV3-1 and J is TRBJ2-2; 7 bases map to TRBD2. The J segment lost 6 bases and the V segment lost 3 bases, leaving 13 bases of the junction unmatched. The length of the CDR3 is 17 residues. From germline, CDR1 is LGHDT and CDR2 YNNKEL (reference sequence). The CDR3 DNA reads as TGTGCCAGCAGCCAGGGTTTGGCGGGAGCTAGGGCCGGGGAGCTGTTTTTT. It is translated as CASSQGLAGARAGELFF. Full variable domain (rest looked up from reference TRBV3-1 and TRBJ2-2): DTAVSQTPKYLVTQMGNDKSIKCEQNLGHDTMYWYKQDSKKFLKIMFSYNNKELIINETVPNRFSPKSPDKAHLNLHINSLELGDSAVYFCASSQGLAGARAGELFFGEGSRLTVL.

This clonotype was seen repeatedly, ten times or more. J is TRBJ1-5 and V is TRBV19; 8 nucleotides line up with TRBD1. Germline V gene sequence: CDR1 LNHDA, CDR2 SQIVND (reference sequence). This CDR3 region has 15 residues. V gave up 4 bases and J gave up 5 bases; unmatched junction bases: 7. DNA of the CDR3: TGTGCCAGTAGTACTTCCGGGACAGGACATCAGCCCCAGCATTTT. It is translated as CASSTSGTGHQPQHF.

This clonotype was counted between two and nine times. It may be a read error: a sequence one base away is much more abundant. V gene TRBV9 combines with J gene TRBJ2-1, with D uncertain. Germline assignment: CDR1 SGDLS and CDR2 YYNGEE. The CDR3 is 17 residues long. In nucleotides, the CDR3 is TGTGCCAGCAGCCCCCGCGGTGGAGCGACCTCCTACACTGAGCAGTTCTTC. This codes for CASSPRGGATSYTEQFF. The full variable domain, completed using reference TRBV9 and TRBJ2-1, is DSGVTQTPKHLITATGQRVTLRCSPRSGDLSVYWYQQSLDQGLQFLIQYYNGEERAKGNILERFSAQQFPDLHSELNLSSLELGDSALYFCASSPRGGATSYTEQFFGPGTRLTVL.

This clonotype was detected many times. The chain is built from TRBV28 and TRBJ1-2; 9 bases are a match to TRBD1. V was clipped by 4 bases and J by 2 bases; unmatched bases: 5. Germline CDR1 is MDHEN and CDR2 is SYDVKM. There are 15 residues in the CDR3. CDR3 region: CASSSTGTGNYGYTF. CDR3 coding DNA: TGTGCCAGCAGTTCAACCGGGACAGGGAACTATGGCTACACCTTC.

This clonotype was seen ten or more times. The gene calls are TRBV30 and TRBJ2-7; 10 bases align to TRBD1. This CDR3 contains 13 residues. The germline V gene encodes CDR1 GTSNPN and CDR2 SVGIG (reference sequence). J was trimmed by 9 bases and V by 1 base; bases with no gene match: 6. The CDR3 region is CAWSEGQGIGQYF. For the CDR3, the DNA is TGTGCCTGGAGTGAGGGACAGGGGATCGGGCAGTACTTC.

The J gene is TRBJ2-7, the V gene TRBV9, with D tentatively TRBD1 (6 bases). Germline V lookup: CDR1 SGDLS, CDR2 YYNGEE. The CDR3 covers 13 residues. In DNA form, the CDR3 reads TGTCCCCAGGGGAGAGCGTATGGCCCCGAGCAGTACTTC. Amino acid sequence: CPQGRAYGPEQYF.

This rearrangement joins TRBV10-3 to TRBJ1-4; TRBD1 aligns across 7 bases. J was trimmed by 6 bases and V by 4 bases; bases with no gene match: 5. Per the germline V gene, CDR1 is ENHRY and CDR2 is SYGVKD. CDR3 size: 14 residues. CDR3: CAISGGRGDEKLFF. In DNA form, the CDR3 reads TGTGCCATCAGTGGAGGCAGGGGGGATGAAAAACTGTTTTTT.

The V gene is TRBV6-5, the J gene TRBJ2-1; possible D gene TRBD1, 6 bases. V was shortened by 5 bases and J by 5 bases, with 16 bases between the two germline ends. In germline, CDR1 is MNHEY, CDR2 SVGAGI. This CDR3 is built from 15 residues. The CDR3: CASSPQGFPHNEQFF. In DNA form, the CDR3 reads TGTGCCAGCAGTCCCCAGGGGTTTCCCCACAATGAGCAGTTCTTC.

The sample holds many counts of this clonotype. The V gene is TRBV3-1, the J gene TRBJ2-1, with 8 bases lining up with TRBD2. CDR3 length: 16 amino acids. Trimming removed 1 base from V and 6 bases from J; junction bases left unmatched: 8. Per the germline V gene, CDR1 is LGHDT and CDR2 is YNNKEL (reference sequence). CDR3 in DNA: TGTGCCAGCAGCCAAGGAGGAGCGGGAGTTTTCAATGAGCAGTTCTTC. Translated: CASSQGGAGVFNEQFF.

The chain is built from TRBV24-1 and TRBJ2-7; 10 bases line up with TRBD2. This CDR3 is 12 amino acids long. V shed 12 bases, J shed 0 bases, and the junction held 1 base outside the gene matches. Germline CDR1 reads KGHDR; CDR2 reads SFDVKD. The CDR3 here is CASSGGSYEQYF. In DNA, the CDR3 is TGTGCCTCTAGCGGGGGCTCCTACGAGCAGTACTTC.

This clonotype was detected many times. The chain combines TRBV20-1 with TRBJ2-5; 7 bases are shared with TRBD1. V shed 1 base, J shed 5 bases, and the junction held 7 bases outside the gene matches. The CDR3 spans 14 residues. Germline V gene sequence: CDR1 DFQATT, CDR2 SNEGSKA (reference sequence). CDR3 protein: CSARVGARGETQYF. The CDR3 DNA follows: TGCAGTGCTAGAGTCGGGGCCAGGGGGGAGACCCAGTACTTC.